The 14 T cell receptor beta chains below come from one sample, sequenced in a study of T cell repertoires in cytomegalovirus infection. TCRdb redid the calling of the reads with MiXCR, one entry per CDR3 protein. The sample consists of hundreds of thousands of distinct CDR3 sequences, roughly a third of them appearing once. Sequencing was performed on PBMCs. These receptors originate from a human donor in good health (CMV status not recorded). Some clones in this sample may be carry-over from other donors' samples.

This clonotype was found a few times. This chain connects TRBV7-2 to TRBJ1-1; the D gene is possibly TRBD1 (5 bases). The CDR3 is 14 amino acids. V was cut by 5 bases and J by 1 base, with 11 bases left in between. Germline V gene sequence: CDR1 SGHTA, CDR2 FQGNSA. CDR3 residues: CASSHGAPNTEAFF. DNA for the CDR3: TGTGCCAGCAGCCACGGGGCCCCGAACACTGAAGCTTTCTTT.

Turning to this clonotype: Just one base apart from a much larger clone, this may be a read error. The chain carries TRBV7-2 and TRBJ1-4; D gene uncertain. Germline values: CDR1 SGHTA, CDR2 FQGNSA. This CDR3 contains 13 residues. CDR3 amino acids: CASSVSQPENLFF. Here the CDR3 DNA reads TGTGCCAGCAGCGTGTCGCAGCCTGAAAATCTGTTTTTT.

Comment on this clonotype: The CDR3 ends on some other residue instead of the conserved phenylalanine or tryptophan, so this is likely a read error. Because the CDR3's place on the DNA is in doubt, the DNA is left out and the CDR3 is given as listed by TCRdb. The chain couples TRBV7-6 to TRBJ2-2. The CDR3 sequence runs 15 residues, both termini included. Germline V gene sequence: CDR1 SGHVS, CDR2 FNYEAQ. CDR3: CASSPQVGNTGEQFL.

This clonotype showed up just once. Since the CDR3 does not end with the conserved phenylalanine or tryptophan, this likely comes from a read error. Because the CDR3's place on the DNA is in doubt, the DNA is left out and the CDR3 is given as listed by TCRdb. This sequence joins TRBV12-3 or TRBV12-4 and TRBJ1-2; the table's D gene call, TRBD1, was not cross checked with the DNA. The CDR3 has 13 amino acids, counting both end residues. CDR3: CASSLEGAYGYTL.

Worth noting for this clonotype: This may be a read error, as it is one base from a much larger clone. V and J are TRBV28 and TRBJ1-5, with D maybe TRBD1 (6 bases). Germline V gene data show CDR1 as MDHEN and CDR2 as SYDVKM. There are 15 residues in the CDR3. CDR3 residues: CASSPGGLSNQPQRF. The CDR3 DNA follows: TGTGCCAGCAGTCCGGGGGGCCTTAGCAATCAGCCCCAGCGTTTT.

The genes are TRBV5-5 and TRBJ1-1; tentatively, D is TRBD1 (6 bases). The CDR3 length is 14 residues. The germline CDR1 and CDR2 sequences are SGHKS and YYEKEE (reference sequence). Trimming stripped 2 bases from V and 8 bases from J, with 16 bases between. The CDR3 DNA follows: TGTGCCAGCAGCTTAGCCTCCCCCGGGACAGAAGCTTTCTTT. Translation gives CASSLASPGTEAFF.

CDR3 sequence reads: CASSILAGDSYNEQFF. The CDR3 DNA is TGTGCCAGTAGTATCCTAGCGGGGGATTCCTACAATGAGCAGTTCTTC. The genes are TRBV19 and TRBJ2-1, with 10 bases lining up with TRBD2. V lost 3 bases to trimming and J lost 1 base; unmatched junction nucleotides: 3. The CDR3 totals 16 residues. Germline lookup yields CDR1 LNHDA and CDR2 SQIVND (reference sequence).

Comments on this clonotype: A junction end diverges from the germline sequence, so it may reflect a read error. The chain recombines TRBV7-6 with TRBJ2-1; D tentatively fits TRBD1 or TRBD2 (5 bases each). The V gene's germline CDR1 is SGHVS and CDR2 FNYEAQ. This CDR3 has 16 amino acids. The CDR3 here is CASGLATVLVSHEQFF. CDR3 coding DNA: TGTGCCAGCGGCTTAGCGACAGTGCTTGTGAGTCATGAGCAGTTCTTC. The complete variable domain, with remaining parts taken from reference TRBV7-6 and TRBJ2-1, reads GAGVSQSPRYKVTKRGQDVALRCDPISGHVSLYWYRQALGQGPEFLTYFNYEAQQDKSGLPNDRFSAERPEGSISTLTIQRTEQRDSAMYRCASGLATVLVSHEQFFGPGTRLTVL.

This chain uses TRBV7-2 with TRBJ1-2; 9 positions match TRBD1. CDR1 and CDR2 (germline): SGHTA, FQGNSA. This CDR3 region has 17 residues. The V gene end was trimmed by 9 bases and the J gene end by 8 bases; junction bases not matched to a gene: 22. CDR3 coding DNA: TGTGCCAGAAGCCGACCCCCTACCTGGACAGGGGATCGAGGCTACACCTTC. As protein: CARSRPPTWTGDRGYTF. Filled out from reference TRBV7-2 and TRBJ1-2, the complete variable domain reads GAGVSQSPSNKVTEKGKDVELRCDPISGHTALYWYRQSLGQGLEFLIYFQGNSAPDKSGLPSDRFSAERTGGSVSTLTIQRTQQEDSAVYLCARSRPPTWTGDRGYTFGSGTRLTVV.

Of note for this clonotype: Mismatch with germline at one junction end may stem from a read error. The chain links TRBV19 to TRBJ1-5; 9 nucleotides line up with TRBD1. The CDR3 spans 15 residues. Germline-derived CDR1 and CDR2 are LNHDA and SQIVND (reference sequence). The DNA for the CDR3 is TGTGTCAGTAGTATTACAGGGGGCGGCAATCAGCCCCAGCATTTT. It translates to CVSSITGGGNQPQHF.

V gene TRBV6-1 combines with J gene TRBJ2-7; 9 bases line up with TRBD1. The V gene's germline CDR1 is MNHNS and CDR2 SASEGT. The CDR3 has 13 amino acids. The junction had 6 bases not matched to a gene; V was cut back by 6 bases and J by 6 bases. DNA for the CDR3: TGTGCCAGCAGCCGGGACAGGGCGTCCGAGCAGTACTTC. It translates to CASSRDRASEQYF.

With respect to this clonotype: It may be a read error: a sequence one base away is much more abundant. J is TRBJ1-2 and V is TRBV6-1, with unresolved D. In germline, CDR1 is MNHNS, CDR2 SASEGT. V was trimmed by 9 bases and J by 3 bases, leaving 14 bases between them. There are 13 residues in the CDR3. This CDR3 reads CARSFSTDYGYTF. CDR3 in DNA: TGTGCCAGGAGTTTTTCCACCGACTATGGCTACACCTTC.

This clonotype was seen at least ten times. Here the CDR3 reads CASSQGQGARETQYF. The CDR3 DNA is TGTGCCAGCAGCCAAGGACAGGGGGCACGAGAGACCCAGTACTTC. The V call is TRBV7-6, the J call TRBJ2-5, with 11 bases identical to TRBD1. The junction had 6 bases not matched to a gene; V was cut back by 5 bases and J by 4 bases. The germline V gene has CDR1 SGHVS and CDR2 FNYEAQ. The CDR3 is 15 amino acids.

This clonotype was seen ten or more times. V is TRBV7-9 and J is TRBJ2-1; 8 nucleotides line up with TRBD1. CDR3 length: 14 residues. Trimming removed 6 bases from V and 4 bases from J; junction bases left unmatched: 5. Per germline, CDR1 SEHNR and CDR2 FQNEAQ (reference sequence). This CDR3 is CASSWGQAYNEQFF. The CDR3 DNA sequence: TGTGCCAGCAGTTGGGGACAGGCTTACAATGAGCAGTTCTTC. The whole variable domain, filled in from reference TRBV7-9 and TRBJ2-1, reads DTGVSQNPRHKITKRGQNVTFRCDPISEHNRLYWYRQTLGQGPEFLTYFQNEAQLEKSRLLSDRFSAERPKGSFSTLEIQRTEQGDSAMYLCASSWGQAYNEQFFGPGTRLTVL.